The source of this T cell receptor (beta chain) is a study of T cells in Graves' hyperthyroidism and ophthalmopathy. Patients aged 18 to 65 had newly diagnosed hyperthyroidism of under 2 months' duration. A word on this clonotype: Antigen specificity is unknown.

The CDR3 contains 16 residues. V lost 5 bases and J 7 bases, leaving 20 bases between the germline ends. Germline V gives CDR1 LGHNA, CDR2 YNFKEQ. Study-wide results and caveats: Ophthalmopathy was distinguished from stable hyperthyroidism by 13 V-J signatures. Model-based prediction identified ophthalmopathy a median around 6.5 months prior to its onset.

Researchers took RNA transcripts and amplified the TCR beta CDR3 regions from them. HTBI primers were used for first-round RT-PCR of the TCR CDR3. Each CDR3 protein is one row after TCRdb ran MiXCR on the multiplex PCR reads. This table has some 380,000 distinct CDR3 sequences, about 13% appearing once. Sequences were obtained from blood. This receptor was taken from a man aged 30 to 39 with Graves' hyperthyroidism that later progressed to Graves' ophthalmopathy. V gene TRBV4-2 combines with J gene TRBJ1-4, with D maybe TRBD1 (6 bases). CDR3 loop: CASSSLKEGGSEKLFF. The CDR3 nucleotides are TGTGCCAGCAGCTCCCTAAAGGAAGGGGGTAGTGAAAAACTGTTTTTT.